The 5 T cell receptor beta chains listed next were all sequenced from one sample in a study of CD8 T cells in Susac syndrome. An input of about 0.5 to 1 ug of RNA was subjected to reverse transcription using random hexamers. MiXCR, applied by TCRdb to the immunoSEQ multiplex PCR reads, yields one record per CDR3 protein. The table lists 200,000 to 250,000 distinct CDR3 sequences, 95% of them singletons. The sample was CD4+ T cells from PBMCs. The receptor set was obtained from a human donor with multiple sclerosis.

The gene calls are TRBV7-3 and TRBJ2-1, with D unresolved. Germline values: CDR1 SGHTA, CDR2 FQGTGA. Trimming took off 3 bases at V and 6 bases at J, with 12 bases between the two ends. The CDR3 runs 14 residues. The CDR3 region has the DNA TGTGCCAGCAGCTTGGGAACGACGGGCAATGAGCAGTTCTTC. This translates into CASSLGTTGNEQFF.

The CDR3 protein is CASQLRDGAAGYTF. CDR3 nucleotide sequence: TGTGCCTCCCAGCTCCGGGACGGGGCGGCTGGCTACACCTTC. The chain links TRBV27 to TRBJ1-2, with a possible D match to TRBD1 (5 bases). The CDR3 is 14 amino acids. Germline V gene sequence: CDR1 MNHEY, CDR2 SMNVEV (reference sequence). The V and J ends lost 11 bases and 7 bases respectively, with 23 bases between them.

This clonotype was found once. This chain links TRBV3-1 with TRBJ2-4; D remains unclear. This CDR3 is built from 13 residues. Germline loops: CDR1 LGHDT, CDR2 YNNKEL (reference sequence). V was cut by 0 bases and J by 4 bases, with 4 bases left in between. CDR3 protein: CASSQDRKNIQYF. The CDR3 nucleotides are TGTGCCAGCAGCCAAGATCGGAAAAACATTCAGTACTTC. The whole variable domain, remainder taken from reference TRBV3-1 and TRBJ2-4, is DTAVSQTPKYLVTQMGNDKSIKCEQNLGHDTMYWYKQDSKKFLKIMFSYNNKELIINETVPNRFSPKSPDKAHLNLHINSLELGDSAVYFCASSQDRKNIQYFGAGTRLSVL.

The rearrangement uses TRBV29-1 and TRBJ1-3, with D uncertain. The CDR3 loop spans 13 amino acids. Looked up from germline, CDR1 is SQVTM and CDR2 is ANQGSEA. The V and J ends lost 4 bases and 4 bases respectively, with 11 bases between them. Here the CDR3 reads CSVVRAQGNTIYF. As DNA, the CDR3 is TGCAGCGTTGTTAGGGCGCAGGGAAACACCATATATTTT.

The chain links TRBV5-1 to TRBJ2-2; D ambiguous. Trimming left V 1 base short and J 7 bases short, with 8 bases between. Germline V gene lookup returns CDR1 SGHRS and CDR2 YFSETQ. This CDR3 has 13 amino acids. The CDR3 is CASSLPDDGELFF. The CDR3 bases are TGCGCCAGCAGCTTGCCGGATGACGGGGAGCTGTTTTTT.